This TCR beta chain was found in a study of STAT5B mutations in CD4+ large granular lymphocyte leukemia. Points from the study as a whole: CD4-sorted patient repertoires seemed more clonal than healthy CD4+ repertoires.

Under the authors' procedure: The detection floor for productive clonotype frequency was 2.59 x 10-5. The data were produced by immunoSEQ multiplex PCR, yet TCRdb's version contains in-frame clones alone and is incomplete. V, J and clone size are taken as reported in that table, and D and trimming were inferred from the DNA itself. The table records 30,000 to 40,000 clones, 65% to 90% of them present only once. Concerning this clone itself: Antigen: not known.

This clonotype was obtained from a human donor in good health. Source material: CD4+ T cells from blood buffy coats.

CDR3 sequence reads: CASSFTMAGSTEAFF. For the CDR3, the DNA is TGCGCCAGCAGCTTCACGATGGCAGGGAGCACTGAAGCTTTCTTT. The chain is built from TRBV5-1 and TRBJ1-1; possibly TRBD1 for D (5 bases). V lost 2 bases, J lost 4 bases, and 15 bases lay in between. This CDR3 spans 15 amino acids. From germline, CDR1 is SGHRS and CDR2 YFSETQ.